Described below is a single TCR beta chain sequence and its context. As yet, its antigen is unknown. Germline CDR1 DFQATT, CDR2 SNEGSKA (reference sequence). The V segment lost 3 bases and the J segment 8 bases; nucleotides outside the gene matches: 4. This CDR3 comprises 13 residues. The sample originates from a study of blood T cells in healthy people across ages. Study-wide findings and caveats: Older individuals had lower TCR beta diversity per million T cells (the decline was roughly linear). CMV status of donors was not determined, possibly confounding expanded clonotype changes.

Through a sample-barcoded 5' primer and a J-beta primer mix, a second PCR was run for roughly 7 to 12 cycles. Each cDNA molecule, via a template-switch adaptor with 12 random nucleotides, was tagged. Per-sample output comprised a minimum of 2.5 million paired-end reads containing CDR3. MiXCR, run by TCRdb on the 5' RACE reads, gives a single entry per CDR3 protein. The profile shows around 800,000 distinct CDR3 sequences, about 55% of them singletons. The source material was blood. The V call is TRBV20-1, the J call TRBJ1-2; 12 nucleotides align to TRBD1. This sequence was found in a man at least 80 years old in good health. The CDR3 loop reads CSARGQGAGGYTF. The CDR3 nucleotides read TGCAGTGCTAGGGGACAGGGGGCGGGCGGCTACACCTTC.